This section outlines one T cell receptor beta chain sequence together with its context. The table came from immunoSEQ multiplex PCR; TCRdb's copy has only in-frame clones and leaves some out. The sample records about 69,000 clones, around 85% being singletons. From germline, CDR1 is MGHRA and CDR2 YSYEKL. The CDR3 is 13 amino acids. V was shortened by 4 bases and J by 3 bases, with 9 bases between the two germline ends. This specimen comes from a study of a mutant IDH1 vaccine in newly diagnosed glioma. Described time point: baseline, week 1 (first vaccination visit). Treatment reported: pre-vaccination baseline after standard-of-care therapy.

Sample: PBMCs, taken from a glioma patient treated with radiotherapy, temozolomide or both. This chain connects TRBV4-1 to TRBJ1-1; D gene unclear. This TCR came from a man aged 25-45 years with glioma. CDR3 bases: TGCGCCAGCAGCCGTGGTTTGCACACTGAAGCTTTCTTT. It encodes CASSRGLHTEAFF.